This T cell receptor (beta chain) was identified during a study of T cell responses to AZD1222 COVID-19 vaccine. Across the whole study: Second-dose intervals near 4 or 12 weeks were combined.

Notes on this clone: Its antigen is unidentified.

Data came from immunoSEQ multiplex PCR; TCRdb stores just in-frame clones and leaves some out. The repertoire consists of tens of thousands of clones, with about nine tenths occurring once and the leading ten covering about a tenth. The V and J ends lost 6 bases and 4 bases respectively, with 15 bases between them. This CDR3 has 14 residues. Germline-derived CDR1 and CDR2 are MDHEN and SYDVKM. Points from the study as a whole: Spike-specific TCR breadth and depth went up after people got two AZD1222 doses. No repertoire was sampled before or during the peak T cell response, only after it. Among spike-specific TCRs, nearly half reportedly target unmutated variant regions.

The source material was peripheral blood, sampled on day 0 of AZD1222 vaccination. V usage is TRBV28 and J usage is TRBJ1-1; tentative D call: TRBD1 (5 bases). The TCR originated in an adult in good health. The CDR3 nucleotides read TGTGCCAGCAGACTCCCAGGGATCGGCACTGAAGCTTTCTTT. Amino acids: CASRLPGIGTEAFF.